This TCR beta chain emerged from a study of cytomegalovirus exposure and HLA in healthy donors. The primer mix had 60 Vbeta and 13 Jbeta primers. In the original processing: Roughly 9.9 million shared chains were among the 60 million to 80 million unique TCR beta chains that a later analysis counted. TCRdb's copy holds only in-frame clones and misses some; the assay was immunoSEQ multiplex PCR. Clone size and the V and J calls come from that table; the DNA yielded D and trimming. The sample has tens of thousands of clones, roughly 67% seen once. Study-wide findings and caveats: Beyond CMV serostatus, there was no information to go on about immune exposure. Later analysis reportedly placed an Asian-associated ancestry cluster below the approximately 650-donor mean in N-insertions. Analysis was performed later, and it showed HLA-associated TCR beta chains to be more clonally expanded than equally common others.

Germline assignment: CDR1 LNHDA and CDR2 SQIVND (reference sequence). The CDR3 is made up of 14 amino acids. V shed 7 bases and J 4 bases; nucleotides not matched to a gene: 9. Concerning this clone: Its antigen is still unknown.

The sequence came from a boy younger than 18 in good health and CMV-seropositive. The genes are TRBV19 and TRBJ1-1, with 7 bases matching TRBD1. Input material: PBMCs. CDR3: CASNLDRVATEAFF. The CDR3 nucleotides read TGTGCCAGTAATCTAGACAGGGTGGCCACTGAAGCTTTCTTT. Full variable domain (rest looked up from reference TRBV19 and TRBJ1-1): DGGITQSPKYLFRKEGQNVTLSCEQNLNHDAMYWYRQDPGQGLRLIYYSQIVNDFQKGDIAEGYSVSREKKESFPLTVTSAQKNPTAFYLCASNLDRVATEAFFGQGTRLTVV.